The rows below give T cell receptor beta chains drawn from one sample of a study of T cell repertoires in cytomegalovirus infection. Via MiXCR, TCRdb re-called the reads, giving one row per CDR3 protein. The table shows around 260,000 distinct CDR3 sequences, with approximately 10% occurring only once. Sequencing was carried out using PBMCs. The origin of the receptors is a human donor in good health (CMV status not recorded). Some clones in this sample may be carry-over from other donors' samples. The CDR3 runs from the conserved cysteine through the conserved F or W. A D gene is named only where the DNA matches it firmly. Only part of the rows carry a size: once, few, many, or a class if the clone is expanded.

J | D | V | size | DNA | CDR3
TRBJ2-7 | NA | TRBV7-6 | many | TGTGCCAGCAGCCGGGACGGCTACTCCTACGAGCAGTACTTC | CASSRDGYSYEQYF
TRBJ2-1 | NA | TRBV7-2 | many | TGTGCCAGCAGCTTAGAGCGCCCCGGGGCAGGGACTTCCAATGAGCAGTTCTTC | CASSLERPGAGTSNEQFF
TRBJ1-5 | NA | TRBV6-2/TRBV6-3 | many | TGTGCCAGCAGTGCCGGGACATCGAGCAATCAGCCCCAGCATTTT | CASSAGTSSNQPQHF
TRBJ1-6 | NA | TRBV7-2 | many | TGTGCCAGCAGCTTCAAGTTAGGGGAACCCCTCCACTTT | CASSFKLGEPLHF
TRBJ2-1 | TRBD2 | TRBV20-1 | NA | TGCAGTGCCCCGACTACCGGGGGGTACAATGAGCAGTTCTTC | CSAPTTGGYNEQFF
TRBJ2-1 | TRBD1 | TRBV28 | many | TGTGCCAGCAGTTCCCCCGGGAACAGGGGAAACAATGAGCAGTTCTTC | CASSSPGNRGNNEQFF
TRBJ1-1 | TRBD1 | TRBV7-2 | NA | TGTGCCAGCAGCTTTATACGGGACAGAGCGTCTGAAGCTTTCTTT | CASSFIRDRASEAFF
TRBJ1-1 | NA | TRBV7-2 | many | TGTGCCAGCAGCTTAGCGCTCAACACTGAAGCTTTCTTT | CASSLALNTEAFF
TRBJ2-7 | NA | TRBV7-3 | many | TGTGCCAGCAGCTTAAGGCCACAGCCACCCTGTTCCTACGAGCAGTACTTC | CASSLRPQPPCSYEQYF
TRBJ1-2 | NA | TRBV7-9 | many | TGTGCCAGCAGCTTAGCCGGCGGAAACTATGGCTACACCTTC | CASSLAGGNYGYTF
TRBJ2-1 | TRBD1 | TRBV28 | many | TGTGCCAGCAGTTTATGGAGGGGACAGGGGGCCCACAATGAGCAGTTCTTC | CASSLWRGQGAHNEQFF
TRBJ1-1 | NA | TRBV6-2/TRBV6-3 | NA | TGTGCCAGCAGTTACCCTTCAGGGACTGAAGCTTTCTTT | CASSYPSGTEAFF
TRBJ1-6 | NA | TRBV28 | NA | TGTGCCAGCAGTGGTCAGTCCATTAATTCACCCCTCCACTTT | CASSGQSINSPLHF
TRBJ1-5 | TRBD1 | TRBV7-6 | many | TGTGCCAGCAGCCGGACAGGGGGTCAGCCCCAGCATTTT | CASSRTGGQPQHF
TRBJ2-7 | NA | TRBV29-1 | many | TGCAGCGTTCAACTCTCCTACGAGCAGTACTTC | CSVQLSYEQYF
TRBJ1-4 | NA | TRBV11-2 | many | TGTGCCAGCAGTGTTAACCAGGGGTATTATGAAAAACTGTTTTTT | CASSVNQGYYEKLFF
TRBJ2-7 | TRBD2 | TRBV11-2 | many | TGTGCCAGCAGCTTAGGAGGACTAGCGGGCGAGCAGTACTTC | CASSLGGLAGEQYF
TRBJ1-2 | NA | TRBV5-1 | few | TGCGCCAGCAGCTTAACAGGGTCGTGGGAATCGTCCTATGGCTACACCTTC | CASSLTGSWESSYGYTF
TRBJ1-1 | TRBD1 | TRBV7-8 | many | TGTGCCAGCAGCCGAAACCGAAACAGGGGTGATTTCACTGAAGCTTTCTTT | CASSRNRNRGDFTEAFF
TRBJ2-1 | NA | TRBV4-1 | NA | TGCGCCAGCAGCCAAGATCAGGCGGGGGCGCGAAATGAGCAGTTCTTC | CASSQDQAGARNEQFF
TRBJ2-3 | TRBD2 | TRBV7-2 | NA | TGTGCCAGCAGCTTAGTGGGGGGACTAGCGGGCGGATTCCCAGATACGCAGTATTTT | CASSLVGGLAGGFPDTQYF
TRBJ2-4 | NA | TRBV28 | few | TGTGCCAGCAGTTTAGGAAGCGCCTTTAAAAACATTCAGTACTTC | CASSLGSAFKNIQYF
TRBJ2-3 | TRBD2 | TRBV5-6 | few | TGTGCCAGCAGCTACCGGGAGGGCCCTGGCACAGATACGCAGTATTTT | CASSYREGPGTDTQYF
TRBJ2-3 | TRBD2 | TRBV19 | NA | TGTGCCAGTAGTATACAGGGACTAGCGAGAGATACGCAGTATTTT | CASSIQGLARDTQYF
TRBJ2-5 | TRBD1 | TRBV7-2 | many | TGTGCCAGCAGCTCCGTAGACAGGGTTGGGGAGACCCAGTACTTC | CASSSVDRVGETQYF
TRBJ2-7 | NA | TRBV15 | many | TGTGCCACCAGCTTAAAGAGGGGTGCCTACGAGCAGTACTTC | CATSLKRGAYEQYF
TRBJ2-5 | NA | TRBV6-1 | many | TGTGCCAGCAGGCAGGCGAACCAAGAGACCCAGTACTTC | CASRQANQETQYF
TRBJ2-7 | NA | TRBV12-3/TRBV12-4 | many | TGTGCCAGCAGCCTCGGGGCAGGGGCTTTCTACGAGCAGTACTTC | CASSLGAGAFYEQYF
TRBJ2-2 | NA | TRBV7-9 | NA | TGTGCCAGCAGCGCCATGGCGGGCTCGAACACCGGGGAGCTGTTTTTT | CASSAMAGSNTGELFF
TRBJ2-1 | NA | TRBV7-2 | many | TGTGCCATCGGTTTTGGGAATGAGCAGTTCTTC | CAIGFGNEQFF
TRBJ2-5 | NA | TRBV5-1 | NA | TGCGCCAGCCATCCGGGGGGCTCGTGGACCCAGTACTTC | CASHPGGSWTQYF
TRBJ1-2 | TRBD1 | TRBV19 | NA | TGTGCCAGTAGTACCTTCCAGGGGGATGGCTACACCTTC | CASSTFQGDGYTF
TRBJ2-2 | NA | TRBV7-9 | many | TGTGCCAGCAGCTCGCCTACGAACACCGGGGAGCTGTTTTTT | CASSSPTNTGELFF
TRBJ2-7 | TRBD2 | TRBV29-1 | NA | TGCAGCGTTGGGGTCCGAGCGGGAGGCGAGCAGTACTTC | CSVGVRAGGEQYF
TRBJ2-5 | NA | TRBV4-3 | many | TGCGCCAGCAGCCAAGACCCGGGAGTCGGTGGGACCCAGTACTTC | CASSQDPGVGGTQYF
TRBJ1-2 | TRBD1 | TRBV7-2 | few | TGTGCCAGCAGCTCGGCTAGGGGGCAGGGGTCCTATGGCCACACCTTC | CASSSARGQGSYGHTF
TRBJ1-6 | NA | TRBV10-3 | few | TGTGCCACCACCGGGACGGCGAATTCACCCCTCCACTTT | CATTGTANSPLHF
TRBJ2-1 | TRBD2 | TRBV7-2 | many | TGTGCCAGCAGCCGTGGGGGGACTAGCGGGAGTAAGAGCAATGAGCAGTTCTTC | CASSRGGTSGSKSNEQFF
TRBJ1-2 | NA | TRBV7-2 | NA | TGTGCCAGCAGCTTAGGTCCGGTTCCCTATGACTACACCTTC | CASSLGPVPYDYTF